Listed below are T cell receptor beta chains from one sample, sequenced in a study of T cells in Graves' hyperthyroidism and ophthalmopathy. TCRdb passed the multiplex PCR reads through MiXCR, listing each CDR3 protein once. The table shows over 550,000 distinct CDR3 sequences, with 16% occurring only once. The specimen was blood. The receptors shown here come from a woman under 30 with Graves' hyperthyroidism. The CDR3 runs from the conserved cysteine through the conserved F or W. D genes are given only for firm matches. Clone size is given for some rows only: seen once, a few or many times, or a class if the clone is expanded.

abundance	v_gene	j_gene	d_gene	CDR3nt	CDR3aa
few	TRBV15	TRBJ2-7	NA	TGTGCCACCAGCAGAGACAGAGACGAGCAGTACTTC	CATSRDRDEQYF
many	TRBV7-2	TRBJ2-7	TRBD1	TGTGCCAGCAGCTTAGAACAGGGGATCTCCTACGAGCAGTACTTC	CASSLEQGISYEQYF
many	TRBV6-1	TRBJ2-5	NA	TGTGCCAGCAGTGACTCCCGTAGAAAGGGAGAGACCCAGTACTTC	CASSDSRRKGETQYF
many	TRBV11-3	TRBJ1-1	NA	TGTGCCAGCAGCTTACCCAACATGAACACTGAAGCTTTCTTT	CASSLPNMNTEAFF
few	TRBV27	TRBJ2-3	NA	TGTGCCAGCAGCTTGGATTTGGCAGATACGCAGTATTTT	CASSLDLADTQYF
few	TRBV20-1	TRBJ2-7	TRBD1	TGCAGTGCGCCCGGGACAGGGTACTACGAGCAGTACTTC	CSAPGTGYYEQYF
NA	TRBV27	TRBJ2-5	TRBD1	TGTGCCAGCAGAACGCACGCAGGGGGCCAAGAGACCCAGTACTTC	CASRTHAGGQETQYF
many	TRBV6-6	TRBJ2-1	NA	TGTGCCAGCAGTTACAGGCTAAACTCCTACAATGAGCAGTTCTTC	CASSYRLNSYNEQFF
many	TRBV11-2	TRBJ1-2	NA	TGTGCCAGCAGCTTAGGGGTCTTACGGCAAGGCTACACCTTC	CASSLGVLRQGYTF
many	TRBV28	TRBJ2-4	TRBD2	TGTGCCAGCAGTTTGGCGGGAGCCCCCAAAAACATTCAGTACTTC	CASSLAGAPKNIQYF
few	TRBV6-2/TRBV6-3	TRBJ2-3	TRBD1	TGTGCCACGTCTCCGGGACAGAGCACAGATACGCAGTATTTT	CATSPGQSTDTQYF
NA	TRBV7-8	TRBJ2-5	TRBD2	TGTGCCAGCAGCTTGTCCCGACTAGCGGGGCGTACCTACAAGGAGACCCAGTACTTC	CASSLSRLAGRTYKETQYF
few	TRBV19	TRBJ1-2	NA	TGTGCCAGTAGTATAGATAGGCATGTGGAAGGCTACACCTTC	CASSIDRHVEGYTF
many	TRBV28	TRBJ2-5	NA	TGTGCCAGCCAGGGGAGGATAGAGACCCAGTACTTC	CASQGRIETQYF
NA	TRBV6-1	TRBJ2-1	NA	TGTGCCAGCAGAAGGAGTTACAATGAGCAGTTCTTC	CASRRSYNEQFF
NA	TRBV12-3/TRBV12-4	TRBJ2-7	TRBD1	TGTGCCAGCAAGGGACAGGGGCAAGCCTACGAGCAGTACTTC	CASKGQGQAYEQYF
few	TRBV3-1	TRBJ2-7	NA	TGTGCCAGCAGCGGGAGGGACACCAGCTCCTACGCGCAGTACTTC	CASSGRDTSSYAQYF
NA	TRBV30	TRBJ2-7	TRBD2	TGTGCCTGGACTAGCGGGTGGAGGTACGAGCAGTACTTC	CAWTSGWRYEQYF
NA	TRBV28	TRBJ2-5	TRBD1	TGTGCCAGCAGTAAAGGGGGCTTCGGGGAGACCCAGTACTTC	CASSKGGFGETQYF
NA	TRBV9	TRBJ2-7	NA	TGTGCCGGCAGTCGCGTGGCGGCACCCTACGAGCAGTACTTC	CAGSRVAAPYEQYF
NA	TRBV27	TRBJ2-1	NA	TGTGCCAGCAGTTTATCTACAGGGTGGGGAGACAATGAGCAGTTCTTC	CASSLSTGWGDNEQFF
many	TRBV11-3	TRBJ2-1	NA	TGTGCCAGCACCGAAAGGGGCCACAATGAGCAGTTCTTC	CASTERGHNEQFF
NA	TRBV12-3/TRBV12-4	TRBJ1-4	TRBD1	TGTGCCAGCAGGGCGGGACAGGGTGTAGAAAAACTGTTTTTT	CASRAGQGVEKLFF
many	TRBV10-3	TRBJ2-7	TRBD1	TGTGCCATCAGTGATGGACAGGGCGGCGAGCAGTACTTC	CAISDGQGGEQYF
NA	TRBV20-1	TRBJ1-2	NA	TGCAGTGCCCCTTCCGGGGGCGTCGGCTATGGCTACACCTTC	CSAPSGGVGYGYTF
few	TRBV6-1	TRBJ1-5	NA	TGTGCCAGCAGTGAAGGGAGCCGTAGGGGTCAGCCCCAGCATTTT	CASSEGSRRGQPQHF
NA	TRBV7-9	TRBJ2-7	TRBD1	TGTGCCAGCAGCCCAGGGGGCGCGGGGGAGCAGTACTTC	CASSPGGAGEQYF
many	TRBV2	TRBJ1-5	NA	TGTGCCAGCAAAAAGGGGAAGATCGGCAATCAGCCCCAGCATTTT	CASKKGKIGNQPQHF
many	TRBV6-1	TRBJ2-7	NA	TGTGCCAGCAGTGAACTCAGCGAAAGATACGAGCAGTACTTC	CASSELSERYEQYF
many	TRBV20-1	TRBJ2-7	TRBD2	TGCAGTGCTAGAGAGGAGGCTAGCGGGAGTTACGAGCAGTACTTC	CSAREEASGSYEQYF
NA	TRBV7-6	TRBJ2-5	TRBD1	TGTGCCAGCAGCGATCCAGGGGGAAGAGGAGAGACCCAGTACTTC	CASSDPGGRGETQYF
few	TRBV12-3/TRBV12-4	TRBJ1-4	TRBD1	TGTGCCAGCAGTTTCGAACAGGGGGCTTGGGAAAAACTGTTTTTT	CASSFEQGAWEKLFF
NA	TRBV11-3	TRBJ2-7	TRBD2	TGTGCCAGCAGCTTAGTATCCCCGGGACTAGCGTACGAGCAGTACTTC	CASSLVSPGLAYEQYF
many	TRBV27	TRBJ2-7	TRBD1	TGTGCCAGCAGTAAAGAGGACAGGGCCCAATACGAGCAGTACTTC	CASSKEDRAQYEQYF
many	TRBV4-2	TRBJ2-3	NA	TGTGCCAGCAGCCAAGATAGCAAAATAGCCACAGATACGCAGTATTTT	CASSQDSKIATDTQYF
many	TRBV20-1	TRBJ1-1	NA	TGCAGTGCCGAGAGCGGGATAAACGCTTTCTTT	CSAESGINAFF
NA	TRBV28	TRBJ2-1	NA	TGTGCCAGCAGTTTTTGGGGGGGCTATGAGCAGTTCTTC	CASSFWGGYEQFF
many	TRBV11-2	TRBJ2-3	NA	TGTGCCAGCAGCTTAGGTCGCGCAGATACGCAGTATTTT	CASSLGRADTQYF
NA	TRBV12-3/TRBV12-4	TRBJ1-3	NA	TGTGCCAGCAGCCTCCCCGGACACTCTGGAAACACCATATATTTT	CASSLPGHSGNTIYF
many	TRBV6-1	TRBJ2-7	TRBD1	TGTGCCAGCGGTACAGGGGGGATGACCTACGAGCAGTACTTC	CASGTGGMTYEQYF
few	TRBV7-2	TRBJ1-4	NA	TGTGCCAGCAGCTTAGTCAGTAATGAAAAACTGTTTTTT	CASSLVSNEKLFF
NA	TRBV6-1	TRBJ2-3	TRBD1	TGTGCCAGCAGTCGGGACAGGGCACCCACAGATACGCAGTATTTT	CASSRDRAPTDTQYF
many	TRBV11-2	TRBJ2-7	NA	TGTGCCAGCAGCTCCCGGACGCTATCCTACGAGCAGTACTTC	CASSSRTLSYEQYF
once	TRBV28	TRBJ2-3	NA	TGTGCCAGCAGTCCACCGGACAGGGGGCGGACTAGCGGGAGCACAGATACGCAGTATTTT	CASSPPDRGRTSGSTDTQYF
NA	TRBV29-1	TRBJ2-5	NA	TGCAGCGTTTACCAGGGAAGAGAGACCCAGTACTTC	CSVYQGRETQYF
NA	TRBV10-1	TRBJ2-3	TRBD2	TGCGCCACCCTCCTGTCGGGACTAGCGGGGGGGCTGTGGGCGCAGTATTTT	CATLLSGLAGGLWAQYF
NA	TRBV19	TRBJ2-4	NA	TGTGCCAGTAGTTGGTCTAGCGGACAGAGGGCCAAAAACATTCAGTACTTC	CASSWSSGQRAKNIQYF
few	TRBV6-1	TRBJ2-4	NA	TGTGCCAGCGTGGGGAAAAACATTCAGTACTTC	CASVGKNIQYF
many	TRBV2	TRBJ2-1	TRBD2	TGTGCCAGCAGTGAATCATCTAGCGGGAGCAATGAGCAGTTCTTC	CASSESSSGSNEQFF
NA	TRBV7-3	TRBJ1-2	NA	TGTGCCAGCAGCCCCGAAGCCGCAGGGCACTATGGCTACACCTTC	CASSPEAAGHYGYTF
many	TRBV20-1	TRBJ2-7	TRBD2	TGCAGTGCCTCAAGCGGGAGCTACGAGCAGTACTTC	CSASSGSYEQYF
many	TRBV5-1	TRBJ1-4	NA	TGCGCCAGCAGCGTGGAGGGGTTGTCTAATGAAAAACTGTTTTTT	CASSVEGLSNEKLFF
few	TRBV5-1	TRBJ2-4	NA	TGCGCCAGCGTGGATAGCGGAAACATTCAGTACTTC	CASVDSGNIQYF
NA	TRBV6-1	TRBJ1-1	NA	TGTGCCAGCACCAAATACACTGAAGCTTCCTTT	CASTKYTEASF
NA	TRBV7-2	TRBJ2-1	NA	TGTACCAGCAGCTTAGTGGAGGATTTCTACAATGAGCAGTTCTTC	CTSSLVEDFYNEQFF
many	TRBV12-3/TRBV12-4	TRBJ2-1	TRBD2	TGTGCCAGCAGTTTAGCGGCTAGCGGGAGACAGAATGAGCAGTTCTTC	CASSLAASGRQNEQFF
few	TRBV6-1	TRBJ1-1	TRBD1	TGTGCCGGCAGTAGGGGACAGGGACGGACTGAAGCTTTCTTT	CAGSRGQGRTEAFF
many	TRBV7-8	TRBJ2-1	TRBD2	TGTGCCAGCAGCTTGCCAACCGCATCTAGCGGGAGGGCCTATGAGCAGTTCTTC	CASSLPTASSGRAYEQFF
many	TRBV2	TRBJ1-4	TRBD1	TGTGCCAGCAGTGGAGACAGGGTGGGGGAAAAACTGTTTTTT	CASSGDRVGEKLFF